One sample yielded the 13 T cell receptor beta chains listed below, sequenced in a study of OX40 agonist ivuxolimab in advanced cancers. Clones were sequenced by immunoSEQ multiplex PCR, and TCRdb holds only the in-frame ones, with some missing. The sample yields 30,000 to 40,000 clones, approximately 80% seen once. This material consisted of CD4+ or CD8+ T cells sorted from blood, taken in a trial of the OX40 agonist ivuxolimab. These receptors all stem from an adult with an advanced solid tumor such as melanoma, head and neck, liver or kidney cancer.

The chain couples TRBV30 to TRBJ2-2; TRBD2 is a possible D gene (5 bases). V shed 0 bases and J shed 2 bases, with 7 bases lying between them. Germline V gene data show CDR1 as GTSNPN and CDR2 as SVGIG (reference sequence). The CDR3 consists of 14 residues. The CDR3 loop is CAWSVAVNTGELFF. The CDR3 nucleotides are TGTGCCTGGAGTGTAGCGGTTAACACCGGGGAGCTGTTTTTT.

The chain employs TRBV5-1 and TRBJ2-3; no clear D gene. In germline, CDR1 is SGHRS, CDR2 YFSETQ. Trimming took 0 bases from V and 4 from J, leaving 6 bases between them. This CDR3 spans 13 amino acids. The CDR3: CASSLDGSDTQYF. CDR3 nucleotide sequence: TGCGCCAGCAGCTTGGACGGTTCAGATACGCAGTATTTT.

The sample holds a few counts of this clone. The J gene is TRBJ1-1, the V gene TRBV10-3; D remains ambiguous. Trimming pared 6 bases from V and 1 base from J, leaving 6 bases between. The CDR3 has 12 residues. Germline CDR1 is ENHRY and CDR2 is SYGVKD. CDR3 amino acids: CAIRGSNTEAFF. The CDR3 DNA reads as TGTGCCATCAGGGGGTCGAACACTGAAGCTTTCTTT.

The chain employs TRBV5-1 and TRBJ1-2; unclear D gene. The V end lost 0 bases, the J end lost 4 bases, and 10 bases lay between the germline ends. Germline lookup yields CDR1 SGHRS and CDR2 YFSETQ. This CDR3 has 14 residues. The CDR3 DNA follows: TGCGCCAGCAGCTTGGCCCCACTAACCTATGGCTACACCTTC. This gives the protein CASSLAPLTYGYTF.

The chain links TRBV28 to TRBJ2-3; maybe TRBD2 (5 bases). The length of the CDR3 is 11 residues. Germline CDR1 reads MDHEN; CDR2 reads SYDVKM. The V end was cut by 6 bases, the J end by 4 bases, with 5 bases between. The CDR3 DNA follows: TGTGCCAGCAGGGAGGCAGATACGCAGTATTTT. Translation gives CASREADTQYF.

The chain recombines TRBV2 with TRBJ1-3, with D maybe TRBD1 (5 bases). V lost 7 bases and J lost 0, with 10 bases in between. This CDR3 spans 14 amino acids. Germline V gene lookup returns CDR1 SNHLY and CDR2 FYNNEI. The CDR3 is CASKQGHSGNTIYF. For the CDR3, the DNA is TGTGCCAGCAAGCAGGGTCACTCTGGAAACACCATATATTTT.

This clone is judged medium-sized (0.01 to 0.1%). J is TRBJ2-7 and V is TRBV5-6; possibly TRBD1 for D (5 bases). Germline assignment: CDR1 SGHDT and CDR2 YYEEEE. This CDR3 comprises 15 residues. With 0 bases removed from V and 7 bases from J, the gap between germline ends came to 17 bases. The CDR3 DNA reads TGTGCCAGCAGCTTGGGGCCGACTGGATCAGGGGAGCAGTACTTC. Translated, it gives CASSLGPTGSGEQYF.

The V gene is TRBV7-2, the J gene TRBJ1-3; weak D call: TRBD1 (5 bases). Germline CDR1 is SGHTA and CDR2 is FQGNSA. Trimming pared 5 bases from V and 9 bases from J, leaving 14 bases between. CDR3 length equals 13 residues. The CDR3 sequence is CASSTGTASTIYF. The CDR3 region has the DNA TGTGCCAGCAGCACCGGGACCGCAAGCACCATATATTTT.

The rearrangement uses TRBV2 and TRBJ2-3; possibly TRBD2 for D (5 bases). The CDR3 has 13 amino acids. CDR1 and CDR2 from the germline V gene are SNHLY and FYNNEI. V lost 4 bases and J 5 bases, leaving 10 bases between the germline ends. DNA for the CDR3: TGTGCCAGCAGTGTTCGAGGGCGAGATACGCAGTATTTT. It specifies CASSVRGRDTQYF.

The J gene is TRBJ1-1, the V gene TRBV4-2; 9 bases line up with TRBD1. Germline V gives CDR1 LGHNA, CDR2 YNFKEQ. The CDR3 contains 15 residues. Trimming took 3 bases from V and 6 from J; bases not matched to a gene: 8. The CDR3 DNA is TGTGCCAGCAGCCAGACAGGGGGAGATCGGCCTGAAGCTTTCTTT. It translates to CASSQTGGDRPEAFF.

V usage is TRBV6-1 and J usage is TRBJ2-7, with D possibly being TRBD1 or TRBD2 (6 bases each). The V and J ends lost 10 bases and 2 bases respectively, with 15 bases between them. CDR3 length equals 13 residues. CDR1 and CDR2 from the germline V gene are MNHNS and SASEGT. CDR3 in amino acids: CAIPKEGAYEQYF. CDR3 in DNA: TGTGCCATCCCCAAGGAGGGGGCCTACGAGCAGTACTTC.

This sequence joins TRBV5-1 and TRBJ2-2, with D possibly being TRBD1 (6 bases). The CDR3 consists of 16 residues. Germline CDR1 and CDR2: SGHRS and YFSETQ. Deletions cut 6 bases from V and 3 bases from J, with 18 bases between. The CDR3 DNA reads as TGCGCCAGCATCCTTGGTACAGGGTTGGACACCGGGGAGCTGTTTTTT. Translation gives CASILGTGLDTGELFF.

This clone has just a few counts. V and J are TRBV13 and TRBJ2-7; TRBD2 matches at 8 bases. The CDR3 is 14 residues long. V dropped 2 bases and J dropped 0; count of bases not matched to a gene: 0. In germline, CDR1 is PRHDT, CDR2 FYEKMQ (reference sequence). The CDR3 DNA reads TGTGCCAGCAGCTTAACTAGCGGCTCCTACGAGCAGTACTTC. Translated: CASSLTSGSYEQYF.